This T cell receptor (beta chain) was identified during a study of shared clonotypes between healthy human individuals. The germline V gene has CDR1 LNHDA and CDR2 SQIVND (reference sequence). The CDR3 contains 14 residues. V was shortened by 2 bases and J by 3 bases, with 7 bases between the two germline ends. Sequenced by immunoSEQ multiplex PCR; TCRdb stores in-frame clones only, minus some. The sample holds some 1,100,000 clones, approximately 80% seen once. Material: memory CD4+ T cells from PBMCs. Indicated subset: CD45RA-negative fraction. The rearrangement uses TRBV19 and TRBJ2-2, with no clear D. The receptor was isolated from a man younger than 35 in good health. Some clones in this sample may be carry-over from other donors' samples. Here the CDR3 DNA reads TGTGCCAGTAGTATAACTACTGACACCGGGGAGCTGTTTTTT. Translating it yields CASSITTDTGELFF.